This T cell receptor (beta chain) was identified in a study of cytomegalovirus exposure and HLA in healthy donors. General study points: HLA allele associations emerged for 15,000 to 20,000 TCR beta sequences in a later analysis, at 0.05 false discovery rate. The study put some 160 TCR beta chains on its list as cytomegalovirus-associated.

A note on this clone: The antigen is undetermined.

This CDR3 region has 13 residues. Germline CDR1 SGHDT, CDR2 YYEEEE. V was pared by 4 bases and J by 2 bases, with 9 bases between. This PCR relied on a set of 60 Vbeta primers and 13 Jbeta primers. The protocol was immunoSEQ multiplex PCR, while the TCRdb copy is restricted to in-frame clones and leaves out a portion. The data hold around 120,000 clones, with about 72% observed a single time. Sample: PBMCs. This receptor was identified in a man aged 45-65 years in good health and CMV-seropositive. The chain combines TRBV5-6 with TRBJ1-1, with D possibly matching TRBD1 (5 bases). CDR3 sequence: CASSPDINTEAFF. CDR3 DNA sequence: TGTGCCAGCAGCCCGGACATAAACACTGAAGCTTTCTTT.